This T cell receptor (beta chain) came from a study of identical twins. Study observations and caveats: Part of the zero-insertion signal could reflect confounding by invariant MAIT and iNKT cells. High-abundance cord blood beta clonotypes had fewer insertions; memory repertoires showed none.

At least ten counts were recorded for this clonotype. As yet, its antigen is unknown. The germline CDR1 and CDR2 sequences are PRHDT and FYEKMQ (reference sequence). V was cut by 1 base and J by 2 bases, with 5 bases left in between. The CDR3 runs 13 residues. TCRdb re-analysed the 5' RACE reads in MiXCR, keeping a single row per CDR3 protein. The repertoire includes a few hundred thousand distinct CDR3 sequences, about 12% of them detected once, and about 7% sits in the top ten. All donors were healthy, and all were Caucasian. The sample was also reused in another study, on yellow fever vaccine responses in identical twins. That source notes: Reportedly, the T cell response mounted by twins to vaccine seemed partly convergent, partly personalized.

The sequencing sample was made of CD8+ T cells sorted from blood. The receptor was isolated from a woman in her late teens or twenties in good health. The chain has TRBV13 and TRBJ2-5; D is undetermined. CDR3 residues: CASSLEQQETQYF. For the CDR3, the DNA is TGTGCCAGCAGCTTAGAACAGCAAGAGACCCAGTACTTC.